Presented here are 21 T cell receptor beta chains from one specimen sequenced in a study of blood T cell repertoires in COVID-19. Method: immunoSEQ multiplex PCR; TCRdb's copy keeps in-frame clones and lacks some. The sample yields 20,000 to 25,000 clones, about three quarters seen once. Input material: peripheral blood. Source of these receptors: a man aged 60-69 years with active COVID-19.

V and J are TRBV28 and TRBJ1-5, with a tentative D call TRBD1 (5 bases). The CDR3 spans 14 residues. Trimming cost V 7 bases and J 6 bases, with 16 bases left between them. Germline CDR1 reads MDHEN; CDR2 reads SYDVKM. CDR3 DNA: TGTGCCAGCACCATAGGCTGGGGCGCTCAGCCCCAGCATTTT. Translated: CASTIGWGAQPQHF.

In this sample, this clone turned up once. V is TRBV28 and J is TRBJ2-7; D gene ambiguous. CDR1 is MDHEN and CDR2 is SYDVKM in the germline V gene. The CDR3 totals 12 residues. The CDR3 region has the DNA TGTGCTTGGGCGAAGCACGGCTACGAGCAGTACTTC. Its translation: CAWAKHGYEQYF.

The chain recombines TRBV25-1 with TRBJ2-7, with TRBD1 identical over 10 bases. The CDR3 loop spans 17 amino acids. Losses at the gene ends were 4 bases for V and 4 bases for J; bases not matched to a gene: 13. The germline V gene encodes CDR1 MGHDK and CDR2 SYGVNS. The CDR3 DNA reads TGTGCCAGCAGTGGGGCAATTGGGACAGGGGTGACTTACGAGCAGTACTTC. As protein: CASSGAIGTGVTYEQYF.

The chain is built from TRBV9 and TRBJ2-5; D not resolved. There are 11 residues in the CDR3. Germline V gene lookup returns CDR1 SGDLS and CDR2 YYNGEE. V was cut by 5 bases and J by 5 bases, with 7 bases left in between. CDR3 protein: CASRAPETQYF. The CDR3 DNA reads TGTGCCAGCAGAGCCCCGGAGACCCAGTACTTC.

This clone came up a few times. This chain joins TRBV5-5 and TRBJ2-2, with D perhaps matching TRBD1 (5 bases). This CDR3 is built from 15 residues. Germline V gene lookup returns CDR1 SGHKS and CDR2 YYEKEE (reference sequence). Trimming shortened V by 0 bases and J by 4 bases, and 10 bases separated the two germline ends. CDR3 nucleotides: TGTGCCAGCAGCTTGGATGGGGCAGGCACCGGGGAGCTGTTTTTT. Protein: CASSLDGAGTGELFF. Together with reference TRBV5-5 and TRBJ2-2, the CDR3 gives the full variable domain: DAGVTQSPTHLIKTRGQQVTLRCSPISGHKSVSWYQQVLGQGPQFIFQYYEKEERGRGNFPDRFSARQFPNYSSELNVNALLLGDSALYLCASSLDGAGTGELFFGEGSRLTVL.

The V gene is TRBV23-1, the J gene TRBJ2-2, with 8 positions matching TRBD2. Being an ORF, TRBV23-1 has a function that is uncertain. V was pared by 7 bases and J by 3 bases, with 4 bases of the junction left unmatched. The CDR3 sequence is 14 residues long. CDR3 amino acids: CASKTSAYTGELFF. The CDR3 DNA sequence: TGCGCCAGCAAGACTAGCGCTTACACCGGGGAGCTGTTTTTT.

V gene TRBV5-6 combines with J gene TRBJ2-2; 12 nucleotides line up with TRBD2. Germline values: CDR1 SGHDT, CDR2 YYEEEE. Losses at the gene ends were 4 bases for V and 8 bases for J; bases not matched to a gene: 12. This CDR3 is built from 17 residues. DNA for the CDR3: TGTGCCAGCAGCCCGCTGGGACTAGCGGGCTATGGTGGGGAGCTGTTTTTT. This codes for CASSPLGLAGYGGELFF.

The gene calls are TRBV4-3 and TRBJ2-7, with a possible D match to TRBD1 (6 bases). The CDR3 loop spans 14 amino acids. V lost 5 bases, J lost 5 bases, and 16 bases lay in between. Germline V CDR1 and CDR2: LGHNA, YSLEER. The CDR3 region is CASSTIKGVDEQYF. The CDR3, as DNA: TGCGCCAGCAGCACGATAAAGGGGGTCGACGAGCAGTACTTC.

The chain joins TRBV11-3 to TRBJ1-1; the match to TRBD1 covers 9 bases. The CDR3 totals 17 residues. The V gene end was trimmed by 6 bases and the J gene end by 1 base; junction bases not matched to a gene: 12. Germline V CDR1 and CDR2: SGHNT, YENEEA. For the CDR3, the DNA is TGTGCCAGCAGTCGACCGGGACAGGGAGGGGAGAACACTGAAGCTTTCTTT. Protein sequence: CASSRPGQGGENTEAFF.

The J gene is TRBJ2-3, the V gene TRBV4-2, with D possibly being TRBD2 (5 bases). Germline V gene data show CDR1 as LGHNA and CDR2 as YNFKEQ. The CDR3 contains 16 residues. V shed 5 bases and J shed 0 bases, with 15 bases lying between them. The CDR3 here is CASSETRVSSTDTQYF. As DNA, the CDR3 is TGTGCCAGCAGCGAAACTAGGGTTTCTAGCACAGATACGCAGTATTTT.

This clone was recorded only once. The chain links TRBV18 to TRBJ2-7; the match to TRBD1 covers 10 bases. Germline V gene lookup returns CDR1 KGHSH and CDR2 LQKENI. The V gene end was trimmed by 3 bases and the J gene end by 3 bases; junction bases not matched to a gene: 5. The CDR3 contains 15 residues. The CDR3 here is CASSPRDRGYYEQYF. In DNA form, the CDR3 reads TGTGCCAGCTCACCCAGGGACAGGGGCTACTACGAGCAGTACTTC.

Sample share makes this clone medium-sized. This chain joins TRBV30 and TRBJ2-1, with 7 nucleotides matching TRBD1. V lost 1 base and J lost 8; bases outside the gene matches: 8. CDR3 length: 14 residues. Germline V gives CDR1 GTSNPN, CDR2 SVGIG (reference sequence). The CDR3 nucleotides are TGTGCCTGGAGTGCAACAGGGGCCGAGGATGAGCAGTTCTTC. Its protein product is CAWSATGAEDEQFF. Combining the CDR3 with reference TRBV30 and TRBJ2-1 gives the whole variable domain SQTIHQWPATLVQPVGSPLSLECTVEGTSNPNLYWYRQAAGRGLQLLFYSVGIGQISSEVPQNLSASRPQDRQFILSSKKLLLSDSGFYLCAWSATGAEDEQFFGPGTRLTVL.

This sequence joins TRBV10-3 and TRBJ1-2, with D possibly matching TRBD1 (6 bases). This CDR3 spans 12 amino acids. Trimming took off 5 bases at V and 4 bases at J, with 8 bases between the two ends. The V gene's germline CDR1 is ENHRY and CDR2 SYGVKD. The DNA for the CDR3 is TGTGCCATCAGTAGGACAGCCTATGGCTACACCTTC. This encodes CAISRTAYGYTF.

This chain links TRBV24-1 with TRBJ2-5; TRBD2 aligns across 9 bases. The CDR3 consists of 14 residues. V shed 4 bases, J shed 2 bases, and the junction held 1 base outside the gene matches. CDR1 and CDR2 (germline): KGHDR, SFDVKD. The CDR3 here is CATSESGRQETQYF. The DNA for the CDR3 is TGTGCCACCAGTGAGAGCGGGAGGCAAGAGACCCAGTACTTC.

Relative to its sample, this clone is medium-sized. The chain uses TRBV5-4 and TRBJ2-3; 10 nucleotides line up with TRBD2. CDR1 is SGHNT, CDR2 YYREEE, per germline (reference sequence). This CDR3 has 17 residues. With V trimmed by 1 base and J by 0 bases, 5 bases remained unmatched. The CDR3 reads CASSLPGLAMSTDTQYF. CDR3 nucleotides: TGTGCCAGCAGCTTGCCGGGACTAGCGATGAGCACAGATACGCAGTATTTT.

V and J are TRBV10-3 and TRBJ2-7; 12 positions agree with TRBD2. CDR1 and CDR2 from the germline V gene are ENHRY and SYGVKD. CDR3 size: 13 residues. The junction had 5 bases not matched to a gene; V was cut back by 9 bases and J by 5 bases. The CDR3 coding sequence is TGTGCCATTGCGACTAGCGGGAGTGACGAGCAGTACTTC. Translating gives CAIATSGSDEQYF.

This clone occurred a few times. The chain has TRBV7-9 and TRBJ1-1, with TRBD1 matching 9 bases. Per germline, CDR1 SEHNR and CDR2 FQNEAQ (reference sequence). CDR3 size: 14 residues. V lost 6 bases and J lost 1; bases outside the gene matches: 3. DNA of the CDR3: TGTGCCAGCAGGACAGGGGGTGGGAACACTGAAGCTTTCTTT. Its protein product is CASRTGGGNTEAFF.

This chain links TRBV11-2 with TRBJ1-1; weak D call: TRBD1 (5 bases). This CDR3 is built from 15 residues. The germline CDR1 and CDR2 sequences are SGHAT and FQNNGV. V shed 4 bases and J shed 0 bases, with 12 bases lying between them. Here the CDR3 DNA reads TGTGCCAGCAGCTCTGCGGGACGGATGAACACTGAAGCTTTCTTT. It is translated as CASSSAGRMNTEAFF.

The J gene is TRBJ2-1, the V gene TRBV9; TRBD2 matches at 9 bases. This CDR3 is built from 15 residues. Germline V gives CDR1 SGDLS, CDR2 YYNGEE. V dropped 0 bases and J dropped 9; count of bases not matched to a gene: 7. CDR3 in amino acids: CASSVVFSGSTEQFF. Here the CDR3 DNA reads TGTGCCAGCAGCGTAGTTTTTAGCGGGAGTACTGAGCAGTTCTTC.

The rearrangement uses TRBV27 and TRBJ2-3, with 9 bases identical to TRBD1. In germline, CDR1 is MNHEY, CDR2 SMNVEV (reference sequence). The CDR3 loop spans 15 amino acids. Germline trimming cut 7 bases from V and 7 bases from J; bases unmatched to any gene: 12. CDR3 residues: CASTLGTGYPHTQYF. The CDR3 DNA is TGTGCCAGCACCCTAGGGACAGGGTACCCGCATACGCAGTATTTT.

The rearrangement uses TRBV7-2 and TRBJ2-5; 8 bases agree with TRBD2. This CDR3 is built from 14 residues. The germline CDR1 and CDR2 sequences are SGHTA and FQGNSA. The V gene end was trimmed by 2 bases and the J gene end by 9 bases; junction bases not matched to a gene: 8. DNA of the CDR3: TGTGCCAGCAGCTTAAAGATGACTAGCGCCCCCCAGTACTTC. It codes for CASSLKMTSAPQYF.